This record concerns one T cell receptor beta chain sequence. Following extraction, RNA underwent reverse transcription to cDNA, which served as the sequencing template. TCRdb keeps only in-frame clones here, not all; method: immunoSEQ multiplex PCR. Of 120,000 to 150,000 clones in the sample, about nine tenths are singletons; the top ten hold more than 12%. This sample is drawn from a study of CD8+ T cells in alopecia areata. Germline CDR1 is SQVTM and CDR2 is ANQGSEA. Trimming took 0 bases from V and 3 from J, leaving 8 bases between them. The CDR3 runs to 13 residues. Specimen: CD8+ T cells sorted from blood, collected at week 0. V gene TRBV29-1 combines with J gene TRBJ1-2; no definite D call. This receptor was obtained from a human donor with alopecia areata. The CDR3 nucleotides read TGCAGCGTTGAAGATAACAGTTACTATGGCTACACCTTC. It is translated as CSVEDNSYYGYTF.